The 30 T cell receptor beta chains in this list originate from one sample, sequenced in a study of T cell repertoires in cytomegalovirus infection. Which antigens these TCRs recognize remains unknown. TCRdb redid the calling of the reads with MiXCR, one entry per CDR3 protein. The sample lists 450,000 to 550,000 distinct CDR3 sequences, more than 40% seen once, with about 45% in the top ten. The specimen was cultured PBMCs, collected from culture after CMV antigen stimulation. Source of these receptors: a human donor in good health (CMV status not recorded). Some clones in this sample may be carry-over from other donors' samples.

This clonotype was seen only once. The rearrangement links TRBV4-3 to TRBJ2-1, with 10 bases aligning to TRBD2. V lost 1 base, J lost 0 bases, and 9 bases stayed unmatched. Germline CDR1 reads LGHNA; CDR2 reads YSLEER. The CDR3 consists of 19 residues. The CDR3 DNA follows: TGCGCCAGCAGCCAAGGGGCTAGCGGGAGCCCTAGCTCCTACAATGAGCAGTTCTTC. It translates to CASSQGASGSPSSYNEQFF.

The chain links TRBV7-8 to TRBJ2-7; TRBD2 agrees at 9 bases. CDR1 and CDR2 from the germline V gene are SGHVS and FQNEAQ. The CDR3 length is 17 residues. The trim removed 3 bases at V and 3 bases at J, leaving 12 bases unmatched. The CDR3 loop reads CASSFRAWSRGGYEQYF. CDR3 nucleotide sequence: TGTGCCAGCAGCTTTAGGGCATGGTCGCGGGGGGGCTACGAGCAGTACTTC.

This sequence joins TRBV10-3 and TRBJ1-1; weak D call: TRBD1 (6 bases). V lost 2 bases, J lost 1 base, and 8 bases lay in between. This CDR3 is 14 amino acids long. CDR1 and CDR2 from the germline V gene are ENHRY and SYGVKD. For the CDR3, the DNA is TGTGCCATCAGTGAGGGGGGCCCGAACACTGAAGCTTTCTTT. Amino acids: CAISEGGPNTEAFF.

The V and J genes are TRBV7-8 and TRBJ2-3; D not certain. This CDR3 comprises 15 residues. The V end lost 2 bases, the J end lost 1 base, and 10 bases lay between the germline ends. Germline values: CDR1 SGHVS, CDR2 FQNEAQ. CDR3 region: CASSLFRQRTDTQYF. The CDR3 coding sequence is TGTGCCAGCAGCTTATTCCGGCAGCGCACAGATACGCAGTATTTT.

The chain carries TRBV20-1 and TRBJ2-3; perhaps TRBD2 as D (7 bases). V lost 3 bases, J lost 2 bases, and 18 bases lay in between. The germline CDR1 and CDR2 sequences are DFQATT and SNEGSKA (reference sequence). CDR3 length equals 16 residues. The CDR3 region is CSARVFQRDITDTQYF. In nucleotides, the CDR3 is TGCAGTGCTAGGGTGTTTCAGCGGGACATCACAGATACGCAGTATTTT.

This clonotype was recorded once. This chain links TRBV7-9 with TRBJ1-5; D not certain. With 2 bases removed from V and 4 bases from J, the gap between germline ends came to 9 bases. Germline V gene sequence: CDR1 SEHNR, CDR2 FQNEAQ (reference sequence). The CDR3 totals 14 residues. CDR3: CASSLSPGNQPQHF. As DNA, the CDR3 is TGTGCCAGCAGCTTATCGCCAGGTAATCAGCCCCAGCATTTT.

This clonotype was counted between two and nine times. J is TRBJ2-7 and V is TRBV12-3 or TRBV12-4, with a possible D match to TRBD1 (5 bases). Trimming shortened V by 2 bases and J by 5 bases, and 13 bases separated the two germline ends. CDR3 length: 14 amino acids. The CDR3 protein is CASSLYQGSDEQYF. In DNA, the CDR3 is TGTGCCAGCAGTTTATACCAGGGATCGGACGAGCAGTACTTC.

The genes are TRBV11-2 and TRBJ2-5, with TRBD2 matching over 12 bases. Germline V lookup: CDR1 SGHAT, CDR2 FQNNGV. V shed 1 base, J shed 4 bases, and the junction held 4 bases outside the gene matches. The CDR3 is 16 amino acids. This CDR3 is CASSLGVTSGGETQYF. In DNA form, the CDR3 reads TGTGCCAGCAGCTTAGGAGTGACTAGCGGGGGAGAGACCCAGTACTTC.

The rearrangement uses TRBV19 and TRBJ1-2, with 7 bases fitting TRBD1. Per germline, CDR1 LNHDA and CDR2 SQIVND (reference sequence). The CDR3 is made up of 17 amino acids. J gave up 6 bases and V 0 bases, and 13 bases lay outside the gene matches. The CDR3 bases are TGTGCCAGTAGTATAGATACTTGGACAGGCCACGCGAATGGCTACACCTTC. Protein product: CASSIDTWTGHANGYTF.

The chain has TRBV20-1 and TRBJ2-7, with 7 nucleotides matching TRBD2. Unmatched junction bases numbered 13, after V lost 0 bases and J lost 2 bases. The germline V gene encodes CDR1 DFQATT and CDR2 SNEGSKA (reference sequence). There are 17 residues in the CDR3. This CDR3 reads CSARDPDGRPRAYEQYF. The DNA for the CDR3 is TGCAGTGCTAGAGATCCGGACGGGAGGCCCAGGGCCTACGAGCAGTACTTC.

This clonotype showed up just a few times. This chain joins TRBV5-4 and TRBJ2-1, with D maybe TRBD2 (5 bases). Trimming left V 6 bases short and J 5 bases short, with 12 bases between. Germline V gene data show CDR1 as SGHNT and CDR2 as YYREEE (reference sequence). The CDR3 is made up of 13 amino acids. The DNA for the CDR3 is TGTGCCAGCAACCGCGACGGGAACAATGAGCAGTTCTTC. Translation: CASNRDGNNEQFF.

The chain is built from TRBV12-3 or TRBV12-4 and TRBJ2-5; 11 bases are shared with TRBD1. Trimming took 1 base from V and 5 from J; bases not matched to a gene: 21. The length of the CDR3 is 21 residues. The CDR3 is CASSLVVSLRPGQGARETQYF. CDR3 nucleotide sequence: TGTGCCAGCAGTTTAGTCGTTTCATTGCGACCCGGACAGGGGGCGAGGGAGACCCAGTACTTC.

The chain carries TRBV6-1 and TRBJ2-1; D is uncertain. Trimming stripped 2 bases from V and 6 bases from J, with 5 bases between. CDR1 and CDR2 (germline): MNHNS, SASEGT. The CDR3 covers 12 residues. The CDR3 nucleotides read TGTGCCAGCAGTGAACGCGCCAATGAGCAGTTCTTC. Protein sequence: CASSERANEQFF.

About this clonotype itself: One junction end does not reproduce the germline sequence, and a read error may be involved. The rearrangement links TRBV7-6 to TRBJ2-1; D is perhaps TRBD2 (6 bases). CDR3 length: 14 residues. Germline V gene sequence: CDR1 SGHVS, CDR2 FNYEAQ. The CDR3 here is CASSLTGSGNEQSF. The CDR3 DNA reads TGTGCCAGCAGCTTAACCGGGAGCGGTAATGAGCAGTCCTTC.

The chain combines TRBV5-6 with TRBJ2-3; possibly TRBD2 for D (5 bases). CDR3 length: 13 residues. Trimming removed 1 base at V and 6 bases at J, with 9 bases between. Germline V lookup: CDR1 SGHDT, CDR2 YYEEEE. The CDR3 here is CASSLNLADTQYF. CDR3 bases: TGTGCCAGCAGCTTGAATCTAGCCGATACGCAGTATTTT.

CDR3 region: CASSDRAQGNTIYF. CDR3 sequence (DNA): TGTGCCAGCAGTGACCGCGCACAAGGAAACACCATATATTTT. J is TRBJ1-3 and V is TRBV2, with unresolved D. Germline V gives CDR1 SNHLY, CDR2 FYNNEI. V gave up 3 bases and J gave up 4 bases, with 10 bases separating them. The CDR3 is 14 amino acids. Supplemented by reference TRBV2 and TRBJ1-3, the full variable domain reads EPEVTQTPSHQVTQMGQEVILRCVPISNHLYFYWYRQILGQKVEFLVSFYNNEISEKSEIFDDQFSVERPDGSNFTLKIRSTKLEDSAMYFCASSDRAQGNTIYFGEGSWLTVV.

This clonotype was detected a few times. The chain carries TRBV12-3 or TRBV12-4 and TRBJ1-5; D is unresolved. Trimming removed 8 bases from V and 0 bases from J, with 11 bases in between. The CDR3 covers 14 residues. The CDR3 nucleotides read TGTGCCAGCGACGAAGGGTTTAGCAATCAGCCCCAGCATTTT. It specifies CASDEGFSNQPQHF.

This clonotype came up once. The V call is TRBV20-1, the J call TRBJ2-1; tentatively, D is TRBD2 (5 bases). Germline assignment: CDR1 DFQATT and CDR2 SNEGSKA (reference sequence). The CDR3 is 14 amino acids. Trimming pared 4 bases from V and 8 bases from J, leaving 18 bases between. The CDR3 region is CSAKRTGVSDEQFF. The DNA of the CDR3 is TGCAGTGCTAAGAGGACTGGGGTCAGCGATGAGCAGTTCTTC.

As DNA, the CDR3 is TGTGCCAGCAGTTGGGGGAACACTGAAGCTTTCTTT. This encodes CASSWGNTEAFF. The V and J genes are TRBV6-1 and TRBJ1-1; no reliable D call. Looked up from germline, CDR1 is MNHNS and CDR2 is SASEGT. V was cut by 5 bases and J by 1 base, with 5 bases left in between. There are 12 residues in the CDR3.

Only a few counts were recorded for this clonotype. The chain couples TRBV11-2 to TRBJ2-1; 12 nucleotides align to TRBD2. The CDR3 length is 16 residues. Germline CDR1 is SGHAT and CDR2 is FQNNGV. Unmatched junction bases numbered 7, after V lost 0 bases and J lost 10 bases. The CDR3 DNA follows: TGTGCCAGCAGCTTAGATCGACTAGCGGGAGTCAGGGAGCAGTTCTTC. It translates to CASSLDRLAGVREQFF.

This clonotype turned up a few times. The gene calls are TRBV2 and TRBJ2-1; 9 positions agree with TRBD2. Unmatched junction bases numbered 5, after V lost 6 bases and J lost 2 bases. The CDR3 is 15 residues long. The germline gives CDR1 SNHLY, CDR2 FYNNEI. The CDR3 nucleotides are TGTGCCAGCAGGATAGGCGGGGGGGCCTACAATGAGCAGTTCTTC. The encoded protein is CASRIGGGAYNEQFF.

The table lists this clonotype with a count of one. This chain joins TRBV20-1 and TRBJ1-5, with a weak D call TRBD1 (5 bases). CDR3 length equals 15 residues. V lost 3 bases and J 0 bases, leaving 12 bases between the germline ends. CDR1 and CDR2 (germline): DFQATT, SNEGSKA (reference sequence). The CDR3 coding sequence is TGCAGTGCTAGGGGGGGAACCTATAGCAATCAGCCCCAGCATTTT. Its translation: CSARGGTYSNQPQHF.

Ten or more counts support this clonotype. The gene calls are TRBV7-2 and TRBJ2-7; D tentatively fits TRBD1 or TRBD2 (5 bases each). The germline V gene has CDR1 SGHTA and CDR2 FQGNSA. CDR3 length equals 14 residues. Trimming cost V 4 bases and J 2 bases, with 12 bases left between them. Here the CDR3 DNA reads TGTGCCAGCAGCTCTGCACCGGGACCCTACGAGCAGTACTTC. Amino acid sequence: CASSSAPGPYEQYF.

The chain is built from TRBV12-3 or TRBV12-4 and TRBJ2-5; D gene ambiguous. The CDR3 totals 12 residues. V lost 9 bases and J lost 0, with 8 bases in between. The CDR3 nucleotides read TGTGCCAGTACCCGGGACCAAGAGACCCAGTACTTC. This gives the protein CASTRDQETQYF.

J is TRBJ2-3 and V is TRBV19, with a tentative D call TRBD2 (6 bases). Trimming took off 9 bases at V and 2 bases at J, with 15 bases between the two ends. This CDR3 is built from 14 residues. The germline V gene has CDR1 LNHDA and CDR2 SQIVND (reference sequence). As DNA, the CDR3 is TGTGCCAGCGCCCTCGGGGGAGTCACAGATACGCAGTATTTT. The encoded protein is CASALGGVTDTQYF. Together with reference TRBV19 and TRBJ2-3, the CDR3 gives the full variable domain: DGGITQSPKYLFRKEGQNVTLSCEQNLNHDAMYWYRQDPGQGLRLIYYSQIVNDFQKGDIAEGYSVSREKKESFPLTVTSAQKNPTAFYLCASALGGVTDTQYFGPGTRLTVL.

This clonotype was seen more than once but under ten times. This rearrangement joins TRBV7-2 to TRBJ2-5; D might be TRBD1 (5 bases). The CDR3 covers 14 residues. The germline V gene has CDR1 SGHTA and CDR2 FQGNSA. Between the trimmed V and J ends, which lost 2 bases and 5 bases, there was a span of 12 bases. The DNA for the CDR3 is TGTGCCAGCAGCTTACTCCCAGGGTGGGAGACCCAGTACTTC. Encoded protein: CASSLLPGWETQYF. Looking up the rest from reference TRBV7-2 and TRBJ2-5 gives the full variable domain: GAGVSQSPSNKVTEKGKDVELRCDPISGHTALYWYRQSLGQGLEFLIYFQGNSAPDKSGLPSDRFSAERTGGSVSTLTIQRTQQEDSAVYLCASSLLPGWETQYFGPGTRLLVL.

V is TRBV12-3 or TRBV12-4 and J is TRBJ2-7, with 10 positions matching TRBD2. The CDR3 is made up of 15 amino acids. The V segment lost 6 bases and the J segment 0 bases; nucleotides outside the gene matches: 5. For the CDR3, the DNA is TGTGCCAGCAGACTGGGACTAGCGTCCTCCTACGAGCAGTACTTC. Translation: CASRLGLASSYEQYF.

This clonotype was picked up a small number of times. The CDR3 here is CASSDGKNQPQHF. Here the CDR3 DNA reads TGTGCCAGCAGTGACGGAAAAAATCAGCCCCAGCATTTT. V and J are TRBV6-1 and TRBJ1-5; no clear D. This CDR3 has 13 residues. Trimming cost V 3 bases and J 4 bases, with 7 bases left between them. CDR1 is MNHNS and CDR2 is SASEGT in the germline V gene.

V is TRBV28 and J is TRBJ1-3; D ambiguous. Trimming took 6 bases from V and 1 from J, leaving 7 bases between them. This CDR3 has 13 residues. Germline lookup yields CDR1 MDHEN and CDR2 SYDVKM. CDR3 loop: CASRKASGNTIYF. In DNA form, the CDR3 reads TGTGCCAGCAGAAAAGCATCTGGAAACACCATATATTTT.

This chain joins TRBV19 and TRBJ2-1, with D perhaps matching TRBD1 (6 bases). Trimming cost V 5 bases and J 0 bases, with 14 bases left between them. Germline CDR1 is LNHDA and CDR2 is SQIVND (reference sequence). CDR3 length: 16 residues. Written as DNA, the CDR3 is TGTGCCAGTAGTCCTGCCGGGACAATCTCCTACAATGAGCAGTTCTTC. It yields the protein CASSPAGTISYNEQFF.